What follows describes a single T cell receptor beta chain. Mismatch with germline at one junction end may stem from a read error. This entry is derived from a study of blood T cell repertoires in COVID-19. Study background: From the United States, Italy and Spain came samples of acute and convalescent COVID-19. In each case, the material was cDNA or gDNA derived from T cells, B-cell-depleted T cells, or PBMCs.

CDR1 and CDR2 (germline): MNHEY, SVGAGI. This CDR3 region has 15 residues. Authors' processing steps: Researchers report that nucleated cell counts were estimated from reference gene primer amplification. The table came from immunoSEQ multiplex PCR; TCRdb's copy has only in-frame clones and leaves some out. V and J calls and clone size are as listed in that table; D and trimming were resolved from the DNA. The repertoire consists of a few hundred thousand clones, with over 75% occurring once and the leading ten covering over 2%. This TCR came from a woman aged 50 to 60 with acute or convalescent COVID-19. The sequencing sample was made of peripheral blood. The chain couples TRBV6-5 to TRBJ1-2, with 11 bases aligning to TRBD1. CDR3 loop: CASSRSGTGGSGEAF. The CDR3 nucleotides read TGTGCCAGCAGTCGGTCCGGGACAGGGGGGTCTGGTGAGGCCTTC.